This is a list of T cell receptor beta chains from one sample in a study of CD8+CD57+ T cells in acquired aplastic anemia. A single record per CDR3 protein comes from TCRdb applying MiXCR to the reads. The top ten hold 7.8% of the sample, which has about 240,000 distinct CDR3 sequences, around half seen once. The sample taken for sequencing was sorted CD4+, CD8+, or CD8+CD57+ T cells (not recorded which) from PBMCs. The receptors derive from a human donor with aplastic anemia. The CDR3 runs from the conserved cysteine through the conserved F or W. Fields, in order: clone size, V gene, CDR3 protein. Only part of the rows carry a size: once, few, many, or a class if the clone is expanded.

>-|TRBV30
CAWSSGGYEQYF
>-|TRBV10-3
CAISELQIYNEQFF
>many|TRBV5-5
CASSLGGHGDQETQYF
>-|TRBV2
CASSLQGARSPLHF
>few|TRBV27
CASSRGGSGKLFF
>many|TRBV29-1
CSVAEGLGYTF
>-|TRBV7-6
CASSLESGVFYNEQFF
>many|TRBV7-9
CASRPDRAALSYEQYF
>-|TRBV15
CATSRDVRGSEQYF
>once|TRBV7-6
CASSSKMTGSTEAFF
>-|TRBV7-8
CASSGGLAVHNEQFF
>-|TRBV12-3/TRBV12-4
CASSLGLHEQYF
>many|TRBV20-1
CSAAPLRTGDYEQYF
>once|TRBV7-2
CASSPRELGSNSPLHF
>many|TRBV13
CASSLAGPPNTEAFF
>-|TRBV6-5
CAISDQLEAFF
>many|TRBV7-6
CASSLRAGGPDEQFF
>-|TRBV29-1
CSVWAGQGTPLHF
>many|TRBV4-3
CASSQGRTGDGNTIYF
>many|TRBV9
CASSVDGLGAEAFF
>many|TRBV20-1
CSAAKREIRYEQYF
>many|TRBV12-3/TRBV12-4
CASSRSGTYSYEQYF
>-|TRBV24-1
CATSEPGRPKQFF
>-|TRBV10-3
CAISDPNREQFF
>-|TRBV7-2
CASSLEGGVNQPQHF
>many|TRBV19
CASSIAGGFYNEQFF
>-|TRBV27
CASSSGRHNSPLHF
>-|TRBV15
CATSRGTGSAFF
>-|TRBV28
CASSWGTGVRNTEAFF